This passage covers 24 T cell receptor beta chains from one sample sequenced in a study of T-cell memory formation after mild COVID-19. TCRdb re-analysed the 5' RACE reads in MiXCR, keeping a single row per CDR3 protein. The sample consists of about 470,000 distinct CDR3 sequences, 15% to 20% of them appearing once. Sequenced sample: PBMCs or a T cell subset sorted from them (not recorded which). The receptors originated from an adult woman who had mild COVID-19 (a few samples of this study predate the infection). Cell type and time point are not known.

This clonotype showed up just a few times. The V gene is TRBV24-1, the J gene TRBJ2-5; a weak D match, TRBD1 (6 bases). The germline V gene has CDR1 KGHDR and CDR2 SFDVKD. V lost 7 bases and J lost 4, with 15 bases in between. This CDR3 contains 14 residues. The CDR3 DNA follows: TGTGCCACCAGCCTGGGGCAGGGGCGAGAGACCCAGTACTTC. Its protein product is CATSLGQGRETQYF.

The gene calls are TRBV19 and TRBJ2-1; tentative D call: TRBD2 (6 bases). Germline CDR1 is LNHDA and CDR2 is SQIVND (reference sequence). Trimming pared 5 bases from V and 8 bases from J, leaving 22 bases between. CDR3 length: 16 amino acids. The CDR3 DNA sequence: TGTGCCAGTAGTCAGCAAGGGACTTACCCAAACCATGAGCAGTTCTTC. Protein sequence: CASSQQGTYPNHEQFF.

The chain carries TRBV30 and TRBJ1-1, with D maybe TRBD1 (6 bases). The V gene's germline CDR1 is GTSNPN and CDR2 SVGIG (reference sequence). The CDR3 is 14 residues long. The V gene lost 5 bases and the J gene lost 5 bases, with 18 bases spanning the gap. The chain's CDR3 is CAWERTGIPTEAFF. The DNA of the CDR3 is TGTGCCTGGGAGAGAACAGGGATCCCGACTGAAGCTTTCTTT.

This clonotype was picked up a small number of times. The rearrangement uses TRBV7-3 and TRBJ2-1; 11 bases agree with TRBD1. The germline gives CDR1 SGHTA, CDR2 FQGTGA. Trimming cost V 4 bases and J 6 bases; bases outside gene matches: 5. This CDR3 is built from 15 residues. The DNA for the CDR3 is TGTGCCAGCAGCTCTTCAGGGACAGGGGGCAATGAGCAGTTCTTC. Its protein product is CASSSSGTGGNEQFF.

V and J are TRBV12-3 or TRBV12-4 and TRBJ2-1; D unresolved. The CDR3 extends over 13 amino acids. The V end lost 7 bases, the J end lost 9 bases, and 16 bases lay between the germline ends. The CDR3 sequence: CASMAPGYREQFF. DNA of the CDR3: TGTGCCAGCATGGCTCCCGGTTATCGTGAGCAGTTCTTC.

The CDR3 loop reads CASSFIAGAGKETQYF. As DNA, the CDR3 is TGTGCCAGCAGCTTTATAGCGGGAGCTGGAAAAGAGACCCAGTACTTC. The chain uses TRBV7-9 and TRBJ2-5, with 9 bases that match TRBD2. In germline, CDR1 is SEHNR, CDR2 FQNEAQ (reference sequence). This CDR3 is 16 amino acids long. V was clipped by 3 bases and J by 3 bases; unmatched bases: 8.

As DNA, the CDR3 is TGCGCCAGCACCACTACTAGCGGGGGTACAGATACGCAGTATTTT. Protein product: CASTTTSGGTDTQYF. V is TRBV5-1 and J is TRBJ2-3; the match to TRBD2 covers 11 bases. The V segment lost 6 bases and the J segment 3 bases; nucleotides outside the gene matches: 6. In germline, CDR1 is SGHRS, CDR2 YFSETQ. This CDR3 spans 15 amino acids.

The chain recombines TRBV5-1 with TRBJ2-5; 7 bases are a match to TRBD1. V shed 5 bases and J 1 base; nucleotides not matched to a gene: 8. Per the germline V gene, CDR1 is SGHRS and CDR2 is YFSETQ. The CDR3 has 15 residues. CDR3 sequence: CASSPQGTSQETQYF. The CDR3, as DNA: TGCGCCAGCAGTCCACAGGGGACGTCCCAAGAGACCCAGTACTTC.

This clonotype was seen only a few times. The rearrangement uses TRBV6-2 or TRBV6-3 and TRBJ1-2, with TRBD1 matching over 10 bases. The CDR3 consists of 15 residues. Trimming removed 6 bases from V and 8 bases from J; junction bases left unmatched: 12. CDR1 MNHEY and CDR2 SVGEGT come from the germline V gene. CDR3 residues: CASRNPTGGSWGYTF. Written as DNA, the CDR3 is TGTGCCAGCAGAAACCCGACAGGGGGCTCCTGGGGCTACACCTTC.

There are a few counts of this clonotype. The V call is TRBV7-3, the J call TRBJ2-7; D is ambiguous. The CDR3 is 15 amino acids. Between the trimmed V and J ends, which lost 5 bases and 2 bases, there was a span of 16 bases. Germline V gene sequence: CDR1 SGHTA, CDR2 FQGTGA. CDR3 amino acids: CASSIGSRAAYEQYF. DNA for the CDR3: TGTGCCAGCAGCATCGGTTCCAGAGCCGCCTACGAGCAGTACTTC.

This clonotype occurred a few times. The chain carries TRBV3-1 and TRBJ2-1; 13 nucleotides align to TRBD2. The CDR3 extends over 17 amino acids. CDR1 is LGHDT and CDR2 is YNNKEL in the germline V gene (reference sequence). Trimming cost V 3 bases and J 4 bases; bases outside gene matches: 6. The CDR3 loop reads CASSQGLAGLAYNEQFF. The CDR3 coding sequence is TGTGCCAGCAGCCAGGGACTAGCGGGGTTGGCGTACAATGAGCAGTTCTTC.

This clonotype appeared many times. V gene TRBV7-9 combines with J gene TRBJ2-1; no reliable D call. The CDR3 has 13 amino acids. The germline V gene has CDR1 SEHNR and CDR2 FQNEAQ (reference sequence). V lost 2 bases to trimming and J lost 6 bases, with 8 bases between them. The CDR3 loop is CASSLQGRNEQFF. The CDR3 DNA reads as TGTGCCAGCAGCTTACAAGGTCGCAATGAGCAGTTCTTC.

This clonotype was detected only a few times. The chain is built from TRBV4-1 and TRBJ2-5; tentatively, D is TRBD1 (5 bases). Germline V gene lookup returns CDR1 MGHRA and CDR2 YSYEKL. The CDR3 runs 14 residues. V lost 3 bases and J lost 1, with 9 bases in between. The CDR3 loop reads CASSHEDTQETQYF. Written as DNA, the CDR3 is TGCGCCAGCAGCCATGAGGACACCCAAGAGACCCAGTACTTC.

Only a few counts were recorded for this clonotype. The CDR3 DNA reads as TGTGCCACCAGTGATTTTGACAGGGATGGGACCCAGTACTTC. Its translation: CATSDFDRDGTQYF. V gene TRBV24-1 combines with J gene TRBJ2-5, with 7 bases that match TRBD1. The CDR3 length is 14 residues. CDR1 is KGHDR and CDR2 is SFDVKD in the germline V gene. V lost 1 base, J lost 7 bases, and 5 bases stayed unmatched.

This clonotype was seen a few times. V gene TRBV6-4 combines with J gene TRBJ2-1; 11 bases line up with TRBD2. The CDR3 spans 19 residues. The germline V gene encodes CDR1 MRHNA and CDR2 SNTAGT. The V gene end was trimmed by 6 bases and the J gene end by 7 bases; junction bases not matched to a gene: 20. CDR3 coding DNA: TGTGCCAGCAGCGGAGAGGCCAGAGTAGCGGGAGGGGCAGGGAATGAGCAGTTCTTC. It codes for CASSGEARVAGGAGNEQFF.

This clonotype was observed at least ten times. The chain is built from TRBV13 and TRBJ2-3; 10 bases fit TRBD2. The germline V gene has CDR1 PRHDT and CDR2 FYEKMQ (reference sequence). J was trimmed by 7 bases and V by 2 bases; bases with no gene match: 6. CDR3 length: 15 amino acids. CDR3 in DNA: TGTGCCAGCAGCTTAACTAGCGGGATGCTACATACGCAGTATTTT. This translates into CASSLTSGMLHTQYF.

CDR3 residues: CASTPDGSSGRYF. CDR3 nucleotide sequence: TGCGCCAGCACCCCGGACGGATCCTCAGGCCGGTACTTC. V and J are TRBV5-1 and TRBJ2-7; no clear D. The CDR3 has 13 amino acids. CDR1 and CDR2 from the germline V gene are SGHRS and YFSETQ. V lost 6 bases to trimming and J lost 12 bases, with 22 bases between them.

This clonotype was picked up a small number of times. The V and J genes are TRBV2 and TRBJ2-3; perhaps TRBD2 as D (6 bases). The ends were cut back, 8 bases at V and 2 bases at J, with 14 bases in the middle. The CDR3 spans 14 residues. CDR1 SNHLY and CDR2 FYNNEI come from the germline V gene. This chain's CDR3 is CASVTRRDTDTQYF. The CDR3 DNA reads TGTGCCAGCGTTACGCGGCGGGACACAGATACGCAGTATTTT.

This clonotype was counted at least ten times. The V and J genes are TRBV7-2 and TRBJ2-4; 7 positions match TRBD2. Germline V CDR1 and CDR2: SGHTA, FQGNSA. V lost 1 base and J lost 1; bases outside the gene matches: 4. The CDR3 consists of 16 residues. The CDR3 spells CASSLVPSGAKNIQYF. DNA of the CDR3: TGTGCCAGCAGCTTAGTTCCTAGCGGTGCCAAAAACATTCAGTACTTC.

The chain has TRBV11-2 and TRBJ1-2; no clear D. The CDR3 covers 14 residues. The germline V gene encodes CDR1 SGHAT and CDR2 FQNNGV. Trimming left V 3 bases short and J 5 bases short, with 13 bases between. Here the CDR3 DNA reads TGTGCCAGCAGCTTCAGTTTGGGGAAATATGGCTACACCTTC. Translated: CASSFSLGKYGYTF.

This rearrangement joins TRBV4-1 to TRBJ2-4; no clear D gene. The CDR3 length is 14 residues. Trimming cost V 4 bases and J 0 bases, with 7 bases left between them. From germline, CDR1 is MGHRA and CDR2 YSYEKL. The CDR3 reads CASSPTQAKNIQYF. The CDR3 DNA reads TGCGCCAGCAGCCCAACACAAGCCAAAAACATTCAGTACTTC.

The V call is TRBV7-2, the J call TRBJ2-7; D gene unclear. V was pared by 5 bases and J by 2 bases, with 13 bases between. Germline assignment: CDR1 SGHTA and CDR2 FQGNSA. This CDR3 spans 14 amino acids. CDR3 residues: CASSRSRPPYEQYF. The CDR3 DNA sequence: TGTGCCAGCAGCAGATCCCGGCCGCCCTACGAGCAGTACTTC.

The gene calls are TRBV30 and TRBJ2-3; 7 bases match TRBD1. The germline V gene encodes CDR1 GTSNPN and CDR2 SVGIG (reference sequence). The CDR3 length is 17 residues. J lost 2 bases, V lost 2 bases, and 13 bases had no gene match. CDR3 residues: CAWSPSDRDFNTDTQYF. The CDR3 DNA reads TGTGCCTGGAGTCCATCCGACAGGGATTTTAACACAGATACGCAGTATTTT.

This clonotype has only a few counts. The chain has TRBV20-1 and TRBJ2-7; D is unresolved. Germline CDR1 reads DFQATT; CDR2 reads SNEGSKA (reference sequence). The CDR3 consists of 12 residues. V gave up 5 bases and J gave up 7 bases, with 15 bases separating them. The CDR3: CSAAFEPAEQYF. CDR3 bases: TGCAGTGCTGCCTTTGAACCTGCGGAGCAGTACTTC.